This paragraph covers one T cell receptor (beta chain) sequence. The source of the sample is a study of blood T cell repertoires in COVID-19. Libraries were prepared by immunoSEQ multiplex PCR; TCRdb keeps only in-frame clonotypes and omits some of them. The sample lists 500,000 or so clones; around 90% were seen once. Grouping used clinical history reported by participants in a survey and questionnaire. The germline V gene encodes CDR1 KGHSH and CDR2 LQKENI. CDR3 length equals 15 residues. V was pared by 1 base and J by 1 base, with 2 bases of the junction left unmatched. This receptor was obtained from a woman under 30 who had recovered from COVID-19. The sequencing input was PBMCs or T cells enriched from blood (not recorded which). The chain uses TRBV18 and TRBJ2-5; TRBD1 matches at 8 bases. DNA of the CDR3: TGTGCCAGCTCACCACGTACAGGGGGCCAAGAGACCCAGTACTTC. Amino acids: CASSPRTGGQETQYF.